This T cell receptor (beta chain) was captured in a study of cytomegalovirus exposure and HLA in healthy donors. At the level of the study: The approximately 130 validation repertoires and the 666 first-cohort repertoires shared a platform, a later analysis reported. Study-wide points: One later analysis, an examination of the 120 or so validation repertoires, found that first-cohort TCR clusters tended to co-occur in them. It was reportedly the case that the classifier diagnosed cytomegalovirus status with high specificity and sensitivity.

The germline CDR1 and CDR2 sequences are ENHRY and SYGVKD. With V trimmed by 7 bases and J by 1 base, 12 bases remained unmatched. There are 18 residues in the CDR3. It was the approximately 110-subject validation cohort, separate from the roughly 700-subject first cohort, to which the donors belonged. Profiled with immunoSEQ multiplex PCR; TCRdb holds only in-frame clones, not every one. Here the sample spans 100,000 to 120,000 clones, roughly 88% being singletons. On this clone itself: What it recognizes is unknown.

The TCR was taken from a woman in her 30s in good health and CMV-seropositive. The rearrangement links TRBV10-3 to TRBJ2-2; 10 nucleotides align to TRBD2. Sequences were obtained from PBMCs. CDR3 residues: CAITSEGRLAGNTGELFF. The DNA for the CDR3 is TGTGCCATCACCTCGGAGGGGAGACTAGCGGGGAACACCGGGGAGCTGTTTTTT.